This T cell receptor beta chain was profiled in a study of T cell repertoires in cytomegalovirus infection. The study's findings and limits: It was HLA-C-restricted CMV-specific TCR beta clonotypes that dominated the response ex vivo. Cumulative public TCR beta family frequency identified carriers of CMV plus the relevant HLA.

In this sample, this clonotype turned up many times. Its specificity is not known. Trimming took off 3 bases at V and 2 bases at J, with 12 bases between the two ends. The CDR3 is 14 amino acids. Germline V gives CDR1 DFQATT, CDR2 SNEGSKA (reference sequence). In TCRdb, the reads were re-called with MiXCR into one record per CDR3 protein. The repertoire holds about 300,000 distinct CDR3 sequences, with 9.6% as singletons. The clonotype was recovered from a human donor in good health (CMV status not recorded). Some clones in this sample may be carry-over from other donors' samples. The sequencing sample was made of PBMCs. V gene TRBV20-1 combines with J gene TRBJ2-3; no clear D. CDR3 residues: CSARLRHSTDTQYF. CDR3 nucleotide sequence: TGCAGTGCTAGGCTTAGACACTCCACAGATACGCAGTATTTT.